This entry lists 12 T cell receptor beta chains sequenced from one sample in a study of cytomegalovirus exposure and HLA in healthy donors. Measured with immunoSEQ multiplex PCR; TCRdb has only the in-frame clones, and not every one. The sample lists tens of thousands of clones, roughly 95% occurring once. What was sequenced was PBMCs. These receptors all stem from a woman aged 18 to 35 in good health and CMV-seropositive.

The chain carries TRBV11-2 and TRBJ1-1, with TRBD1 matching over 8 bases. The length of the CDR3 is 16 residues. J lost 4 bases, V lost 1 base, and 8 bases had no gene match. From germline, CDR1 is SGHAT and CDR2 FQNNGV. The CDR3 loop is CASSLVQGALGTEAFF. Written as DNA, the CDR3 is TGTGCCAGCAGCTTAGTCCAGGGGGCGCTGGGCACTGAAGCTTTCTTT. Using reference TRBV11-2 and TRBJ1-1 for the parts outside the CDR3, the full variable domain is EAGVAQSPRYKIIEKRQSVAFWCNPISGHATLYWYQQILGQGPKLLIQFQNNGVVDDSQLPKDRFSAERLKGVDSTLKIQPAKLEDSAVYLCASSLVQGALGTEAFFGQGTRLTVV.

This sequence joins TRBV15 and TRBJ1-1; D gene unclear. The CDR3 runs 14 residues. Germline values: CDR1 LNHNV, CDR2 YYDKDF (reference sequence). The germline V and J ends were trimmed by 5 bases and 1 base, with 11 bases remaining between them. In DNA, the CDR3 is TGTGCCACCAGCCCCCGTCTAGGGAACACTGAAGCTTTCTTT. It specifies CATSPRLGNTEAFF.

The V gene is TRBV7-8, the J gene TRBJ2-5; the match to TRBD1 covers 9 bases. V gave up 3 bases and J gave up 5 bases; unmatched junction bases: 4. The germline CDR1 and CDR2 sequences are SGHVS and FQNEAQ. CDR3 length: 14 amino acids. The CDR3 is CASSFPGTGETQYF. In DNA form, the CDR3 reads TGTGCCAGCAGCTTTCCCGGGACAGGGGAGACCCAGTACTTC. The whole variable domain, filled in from reference TRBV7-8 and TRBJ2-5, reads GAGVSQSPRYKVAKRGQDVALRCDPISGHVSLFWYQQALGQGPEFLTYFQNEAQLDKSGLPSDRFFAERPEGSVSTLKIQRTQQEDSAVYLCASSFPGTGETQYFGPGTRLLVL.

This clone was recorded only once. V usage is TRBV30 and J usage is TRBJ1-3, with D uncertain. CDR3 size: 13 residues. Deletions cut 0 bases from V and 2 bases from J, with 5 bases between. In germline, CDR1 is GTSNPN, CDR2 SVGIG (reference sequence). The CDR3, as DNA: TGTGCCTGGAGTGTTGTTACTGGAAACACCATATATTTT. The encoded protein is CAWSVVTGNTIYF.

The rearrangement joins TRBV18 to TRBJ2-5, with D uncertain. CDR3 length: 14 residues. Between the trimmed V and J ends, which lost 0 bases and 5 bases, there was a span of 10 bases. The germline V gene encodes CDR1 KGHSH and CDR2 LQKENI. CDR3 coding DNA: TGTGCCAGCTCACCACCGGCTGCCGGGGAGACCCAGTACTTC. This translates into CASSPPAAGETQYF.

The rearrangement uses TRBV30 and TRBJ1-2, with 7 bases fitting TRBD1. The CDR3 covers 12 residues. From germline, CDR1 is GTSNPN and CDR2 SVGIG (reference sequence). Germline trimming cut 2 bases from V and 4 bases from J; bases unmatched to any gene: 1. The CDR3 here is CAWSRQGYGYTF. The CDR3 DNA reads TGTGCCTGGAGTCGACAGGGCTATGGCTACACCTTC.

This chain links TRBV6-5 with TRBJ1-6; D gene ambiguous. CDR1 is MNHEY, CDR2 SVGAGI, per germline. The CDR3 is 15 amino acids. Trimming removed 2 bases at V and 2 bases at J, with 7 bases between. The CDR3 loop reads CASSYELTYNSPLHF. CDR3 DNA: TGTGCCAGCAGTTACGAGCTTACCTATAATTCACCCCTCCACTTT.

The V gene is TRBV6-5, the J gene TRBJ1-1; D uncertain. The CDR3 totals 14 residues. The ends were cut back, 0 bases at V and 3 bases at J, with 8 bases in the middle. Germline CDR1 is MNHEY and CDR2 is SVGAGI. Here the CDR3 reads CASSYSIADTEAFF. The CDR3 DNA reads as TGTGCCAGCAGTTACTCGATCGCGGACACTGAAGCTTTCTTT.

The chain links TRBV11-2 to TRBJ1-5; weak D call: TRBD1 (5 bases). Trimming pared 0 bases from V and 1 base from J, leaving 22 bases between. Germline V gene data show CDR1 as SGHAT and CDR2 as FQNNGV. CDR3 length equals 20 residues. Written as DNA, the CDR3 is TGTGCCAGCAGCTTAGATGTTGGGGGGAGGGTGGGTAGGAGCAATCAGCCCCAGCATTTT. Amino acid sequence: CASSLDVGGRVGRSNQPQHF.

The rearrangement joins TRBV7-2 to TRBJ2-5, with a tentative D call TRBD2 (7 bases). Germline CDR1 and CDR2: SGHTA and FQGNSA. V was cut by 5 bases and J by 3 bases, with 10 bases left in between. The CDR3 sequence is 13 residues long. For the CDR3, the DNA is TGTGCCAGCAGCCGAGGGGGGGAAGAGACCCAGTACTTC. Residues: CASSRGGEETQYF.

A single count supports this clone. V is TRBV7-8 and J is TRBJ1-6; D remains unclear. This CDR3 is 15 amino acids long. Germline V gene sequence: CDR1 SGHVS, CDR2 FQNEAQ. V gave up 0 bases and J gave up 7 bases, with 10 bases separating them. The CDR3 bases are TGTGCCAGCAGCTTAGCCCTAGGATCCAATTCACCCCTCCACTTT. This gives the protein CASSLALGSNSPLHF. Using reference TRBV7-8 and TRBJ1-6 for the parts outside the CDR3, the full variable domain is GAGVSQSPRYKVAKRGQDVALRCDPISGHVSLFWYQQALGQGPEFLTYFQNEAQLDKSGLPSDRFFAERPEGSVSTLKIQRTQQEDSAVYLCASSLALGSNSPLHFGNGTRLTVT.

The rearrangement joins TRBV6-5 to TRBJ2-1; the D gene is possibly TRBD2 (5 bases). The CDR3 is 13 residues long. Looked up from germline, CDR1 is MNHEY and CDR2 is SVGAGI. With 6 bases removed from V and 9 bases from J, the gap between germline ends came to 15 bases. CDR3: CASRIASEVEQFF. The CDR3 coding sequence is TGTGCCAGCAGAATAGCGTCTGAGGTTGAGCAGTTCTTC.